This note documents a single TCR beta chain sequence. The same CDR3 arises from other DNA sequences in this sample as well. The source of the sample is a study of blood T cell dynamics during melanoma immunotherapy. Study overall: Patients with metastatic melanoma got pembrolizumab or nivolumab-ipilimumab as first-line care.

TCRdb's copy holds only in-frame clones and misses some; the assay was immunoSEQ multiplex PCR. The sample holds about 10,000 clones, about 88% seen once. This CDR3 has 16 amino acids. In germline, CDR1 is SGHRS, CDR2 YFSETQ. V shed 3 bases and J 6 bases; nucleotides not matched to a gene: 14. Noted time point: pre-treatment baseline. The chain is built from TRBV5-1 and TRBJ2-7; TRBD1 aligns across 8 bases. The sequencing used blood, collected from a patient treated with checkpoint blockade. This clonotype was obtained from a human donor with melanoma. CDR3 loop: CASSSVLGTGGGEQYF. CDR3 nucleotides: TGCGCCAGCAGCTCGGTACTGGGGACAGGAGGCGGCGAGCAGTACTTC.